A single sample is the source of the 5 T cell receptor beta chains below, sequenced in a study of blood T cell repertoires in COVID-19. The data were produced by immunoSEQ multiplex PCR, yet TCRdb's version contains in-frame clones alone and is incomplete. The sample includes a few hundred thousand clones, approximately 91% of them seen just once. Sequenced sample: PBMCs or T cells enriched from blood (not recorded which). The receptors here all came from a woman aged 35 to 49 who had recovered from COVID-19.

This chain uses TRBV5-8 with TRBJ2-6; D is ambiguous. CDR3 length: 15 residues. Germline-derived CDR1 and CDR2 are SGHTS and YDEGEE. Trimming took off 2 bases at V and 0 bases at J, with 6 bases between the two ends. In DNA, the CDR3 is TGTGCCAGCAGCTTCTTAATCTCTGGGGCCAACGTCCTGACTTTC. Translated, it gives CASSFLISGANVLTF. The full variable domain, rest sourced from reference TRBV5-8 and TRBJ2-6, is EAGVTQSPTHLIKTRGQQATLRCSPISGHTSVYWYQQALGLGLQFLLWYDEGEERNRGNFPPRFSGRQFPNYSSELNVNALELEDSALYLCASSFLISGANVLTFGAGSRLTVL.

The V gene is TRBV7-2, the J gene TRBJ1-6; D is ambiguous. The CDR3 is made up of 15 amino acids. CDR1 SGHTA and CDR2 FQGNSA come from the germline V gene. Trimming removed 5 bases at V and 7 bases at J, with 15 bases between. The chain's CDR3 is CASSAQRGKNSPLHF. Written as DNA, the CDR3 is TGTGCCAGCAGCGCACAACGAGGCAAGAATTCACCCCTCCACTTT. Variable domain in full (rest from reference TRBV7-2 and TRBJ1-6): GAGVSQSPSNKVTEKGKDVELRCDPISGHTALYWYRQSLGQGLEFLIYFQGNSAPDKSGLPSDRFSAERTGGSVSTLTIQRTQQEDSAVYLCASSAQRGKNSPLHFGNGTRLTVT.

This clone showed up just a few times. This chain uses TRBV30 with TRBJ2-7, with 10 bases lining up with TRBD2. Trimming removed 6 bases from V and 1 base from J; junction bases left unmatched: 3. CDR3 length: 13 amino acids. The germline V gene has CDR1 GTSNPN and CDR2 SVGIG (reference sequence). The CDR3 region has the DNA TGTGCCTGTCAAGCGGGAGGGTCCTACGAGCAGTACTTC. This codes for CACQAGGSYEQYF.

This clone has just one count. The chain uses TRBV27 and TRBJ2-7; the D gene is possibly TRBD1 (5 bases). Per the germline V gene, CDR1 is MNHEY and CDR2 is SMNVEV (reference sequence). Between the trimmed V and J ends, which lost 7 bases and 4 bases, there was a span of 17 bases. CDR3 length equals 14 residues. This CDR3 is CASKHRDSPYEQYF. The CDR3 nucleotides are TGTGCCAGCAAGCACAGAGACAGTCCGTACGAGCAGTACTTC.

The rearrangement joins TRBV6-2 or TRBV6-3 to TRBJ2-3; D is undetermined. Germline CDR1 is MNHEY and CDR2 is SVGEGT. Between the trimmed V and J ends, which lost 6 bases and 2 bases, there was a span of 6 bases. The CDR3 extends over 12 amino acids. As DNA, the CDR3 is TGTGCCAGCAGCGAACACACAGATACGCAGTATTTT. Translation: CASSEHTDTQYF.